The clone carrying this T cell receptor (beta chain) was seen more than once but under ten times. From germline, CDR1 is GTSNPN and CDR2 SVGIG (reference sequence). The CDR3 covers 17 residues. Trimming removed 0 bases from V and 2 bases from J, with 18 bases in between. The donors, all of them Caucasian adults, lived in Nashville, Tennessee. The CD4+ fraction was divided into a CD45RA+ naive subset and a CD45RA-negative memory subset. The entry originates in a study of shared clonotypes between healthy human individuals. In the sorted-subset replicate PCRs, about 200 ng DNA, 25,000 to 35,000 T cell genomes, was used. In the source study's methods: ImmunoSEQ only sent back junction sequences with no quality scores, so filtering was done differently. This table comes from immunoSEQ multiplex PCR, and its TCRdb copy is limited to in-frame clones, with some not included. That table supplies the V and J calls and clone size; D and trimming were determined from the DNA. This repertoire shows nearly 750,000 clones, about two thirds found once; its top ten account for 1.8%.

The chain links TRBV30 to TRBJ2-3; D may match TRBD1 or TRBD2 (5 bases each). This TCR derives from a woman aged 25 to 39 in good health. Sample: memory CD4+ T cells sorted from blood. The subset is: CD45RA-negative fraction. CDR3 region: CAWSVLAGAGHTDTQYF. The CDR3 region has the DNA TGTGCCTGGAGTGTATTGGCCGGGGCAGGGCACACAGATACGCAGTATTTT.